This TCR beta chain is from a study of Graves' ophthalmopathy and Graves' hyperthyroidism. The study amplified TCR beta CDR3 regions using RNA transcripts. Second-round multiplex PCR came after a first-round RT-PCR that employed HTBI primers. TCRdb passed the multiplex PCR reads through MiXCR, listing each CDR3 protein once. The table records about 620,000 distinct CDR3 sequences, roughly 20% of them present only once. Looked up from germline, CDR1 is LGHDT and CDR2 is YNNKEL (reference sequence). The germline V and J ends were trimmed by 1 base and 10 bases, with 8 bases remaining between them. The length of the CDR3 is 13 residues.

The sequencing sample was made of peripheral blood. The chain couples TRBV3-1 to TRBJ1-6; D not certain. This clonotype originated in a woman between 18 and 29 years old with stable Graves' hyperthyroidism. Some clones in this sample may be carry-over from other donors' samples. CDR3 in DNA: TGTGCCAGCAGCCAAGGGATTGGGTCACCCCTCCACTTT. This encodes CASSQGIGSPLHF.